Included here is one TCR beta chain sequence, with context. The CDR3 has 18 amino acids. The V end was cut by 1 base, the J end by 3 bases, with 21 bases between. Germline values: CDR1 SGHVS, CDR2 FQNEAQ. This record comes from a study of cytomegalovirus exposure and HLA in healthy donors. PCR was performed using 60 Vbeta and 13 Jbeta primers. Sequencing was performed with immunoSEQ multiplex PCR; in TCRdb, only in-frame clones are kept and a portion is missing. The sample has around 280,000 clones; approximately 90% are singletons. Sequencing used PBMCs. This TCR was recovered from a young woman in good health and CMV-seronegative. This rearrangement joins TRBV7-8 to TRBJ2-5; the D gene is possibly TRBD2 (6 bases). The CDR3, as DNA: TGTGCCAGCAGCTTAGTCCTGCCGGGGGAGACCCTAAAAGAGACCCAGTACTTC. This sequence encodes CASSLVLPGETLKETQYF.